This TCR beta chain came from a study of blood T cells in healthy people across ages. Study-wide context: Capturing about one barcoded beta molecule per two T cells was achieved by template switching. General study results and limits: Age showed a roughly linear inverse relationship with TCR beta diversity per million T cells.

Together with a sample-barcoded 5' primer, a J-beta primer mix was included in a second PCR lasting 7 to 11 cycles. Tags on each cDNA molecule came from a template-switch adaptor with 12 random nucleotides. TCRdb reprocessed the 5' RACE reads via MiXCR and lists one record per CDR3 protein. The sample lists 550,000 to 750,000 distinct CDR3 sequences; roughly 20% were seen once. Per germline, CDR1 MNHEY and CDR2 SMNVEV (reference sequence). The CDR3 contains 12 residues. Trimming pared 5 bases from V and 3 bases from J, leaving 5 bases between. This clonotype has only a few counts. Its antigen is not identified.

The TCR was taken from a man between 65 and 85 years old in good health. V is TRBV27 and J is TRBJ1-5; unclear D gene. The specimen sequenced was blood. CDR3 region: CASSKHNQPQHF. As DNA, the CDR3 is TGTGCCAGCAGTAAACACAATCAGCCCCAGCATTTT.